These 15 T cell receptor beta chains came from one sample sequenced in a study of T cells after posttransplantation cyclophosphamide (dated by TCRdb to about 2016). The method was the immunoSEQ multiplex PCR assay. Sourced from immuneACCESS, this table was stored by TCRdb with only in-frame sequences that have V and J called. A share of the clones is absent; for the studies checked, an unresolved V gene accounts for under half, and the remainder has no known explanation. This sample comprises 20,000 to 25,000 clones, less than 98% of them detected only once. Jointly, the top ten make up less than 0.15% of the sample. To count as naive, T cells had to be viable CD3+CD4+ or CD3+CD8+ cells with a CCR7+CD45RA+CD45RO-CD95-CD27+CD28+ profile. Specimen: naive CD4+ T cells sorted from PBMCs. The receptors here all came from a man aged 50-59 years in good health, CMV-negative, and a related stem cell transplant donor.

This CDR3 reads CASSTGQGVRGQETQYF. The CDR3 nucleotides are TGTGCCAGTAGTACGGGACAGGGGGTGAGGGGACAAGAGACCCAGTACTTC. The chain links TRBV19 to TRBJ2-5; 11 bases are a match to TRBD1. CDR3 size: 17 residues. Germline lookup yields CDR1 LNHDA and CDR2 SQIVND (reference sequence). J lost 2 bases, V lost 4 bases, and 9 bases had no gene match.

This chain links TRBV9 with TRBJ2-5; D not certain. The CDR3 is 12 residues long. V lost 0 bases and J 5 bases, leaving 5 bases between the germline ends. Germline CDR1 SGDLS, CDR2 YYNGEE. CDR3 residues: CASSVDWETQYF. CDR3 nucleotide sequence: TGTGCCAGCAGCGTAGACTGGGAGACCCAGTACTTC.

The chain recombines TRBV2 with TRBJ2-5; 11 nucleotides agree with TRBD2. CDR3 length: 15 amino acids. CDR1 is SNHLY, CDR2 FYNNEI, per germline. With 6 bases clipped from V and 3 bases from J, the junction kept 6 bases outside the gene matches. DNA for the CDR3: TGTGCCAGCAGCAAGACACTAGCGGGAGAAGAGACCCAGTACTTC. Amino acid sequence: CASSKTLAGEETQYF.

The CDR3: CTSSQIGGTSLRDTQYF. The CDR3 DNA sequence: TGCACCAGCAGCCAAATTGGCGGGACTAGCCTAAGGGATACGCAGTATTTT. The chain carries TRBV1 and TRBJ2-3; the table's D gene call, TRBD2, was not cross checked with the DNA. TRBV1 is reported as a pseudogene. The CDR3 covers 17 residues.

This clone was observed a single time. V gene TRBV18 combines with J gene TRBJ1-1, with D possibly matching TRBD1 (5 bases). Between the trimmed V and J ends, which lost 3 bases and 7 bases, there was a span of 15 bases. This CDR3 is 14 amino acids long. The germline CDR1 and CDR2 sequences are KGHSH and LQKENI. CDR3 residues: CASSPPGRVYEAFF. The CDR3 region has the DNA TGTGCCAGCTCACCCCCCGGCAGGGTTTATGAAGCTTTCTTT.

V and J are TRBV4-3 and TRBJ1-2, with TRBD1 as a possible D gene (5 bases). CDR1 LGHNA and CDR2 YSLEER come from the germline V gene. Between the trimmed V and J ends, which lost 1 base and 0 bases, there was a span of 9 bases. The CDR3 runs 15 residues. The CDR3, as DNA: TGCGCCAGCAGCCAAGTACAGGTTGCTAACTATGGCTACACCTTC. It codes for CASSQVQVANYGYTF.

The rearrangement joins TRBV5-1 to TRBJ1-2; D is perhaps TRBD1 (5 bases). The CDR3 extends over 14 amino acids. The V and J ends lost 4 bases and 6 bases respectively, with 16 bases between them. Per germline, CDR1 SGHRS and CDR2 YFSETQ. The CDR3 DNA sequence: TGCGCCAGCAGCCCCGAGCCGTGGGGCGATGGCTACACCTTC. It is translated as CASSPEPWGDGYTF.

DNA of the CDR3: TGCGCCAGCAGCCAAACCGGGACAGGGTTGTACGAGCAGTACTTC. Protein: CASSQTGTGLYEQYF. The chain combines TRBV4-1 with TRBJ2-7; 9 bases align to TRBD1. V gave up 2 bases and J gave up 4 bases; unmatched junction bases: 6. This CDR3 is 15 amino acids long. Germline CDR1 reads MGHRA; CDR2 reads YSYEKL.

The gene calls are TRBV7-9 and TRBJ2-1, with D possibly being TRBD2 (6 bases). V lost 1 base to trimming and J lost 2 bases, with 9 bases between them. CDR3 length: 15 residues. Germline CDR1 is SEHNR and CDR2 is FQNEAQ (reference sequence). The CDR3 reads CASSLDAGPYNEQFF. The CDR3 nucleotides read TGTGCCAGCAGCTTAGATGCGGGACCCTACAATGAGCAGTTCTTC.

The rearrangement uses TRBV2 and TRBJ2-7, with D maybe TRBD2 (6 bases). The CDR3 is made up of 15 amino acids. Trimming left V 7 bases short and J 1 base short, with 17 bases between. The germline CDR1 and CDR2 sequences are SNHLY and FYNNEI. The CDR3 reads CASTGGVLNSYEQYF. The CDR3 bases are TGTGCCAGCACCGGAGGGGTCCTTAATTCCTACGAGCAGTACTTC.

V gene TRBV2 combines with J gene TRBJ1-2, with TRBD1 matching 9 bases. CDR3 size: 13 residues. The germline gives CDR1 SNHLY, CDR2 FYNNEI. Trimming at V came to 7 bases and at J to 5 bases, leaving 5 bases not matched to a gene. The CDR3 here is CASMTGGRYGYTF. CDR3 bases: TGTGCCAGCATGACAGGGGGGCGGTATGGCTACACCTTC.

The chain couples TRBV2 to TRBJ1-5, with 10 nucleotides matching TRBD1. Germline CDR1 SNHLY, CDR2 FYNNEI. This CDR3 contains 15 residues. V trimming: 4 bases; J trimming: 1 base; junction bases outside the gene matches: 1. CDR3 amino acids: CASSGQGASNQPQHF. In DNA form, the CDR3 reads TGTGCCAGCAGTGGACAGGGGGCCAGCAATCAGCCCCAGCATTTT.

V usage is TRBV9 and J usage is TRBJ2-1; 10 bases are shared with TRBD2. CDR1 and CDR2 from the germline V gene are SGDLS and YYNGEE. J gave up 6 bases and V 0 bases, and 6 bases lay outside the gene matches. The CDR3 runs 16 residues. The CDR3 bases are TGTGCCAGCAGCGTAGGGTTTAGCGGGGGGATCAATGAGCAGTTCTTC. Translation: CASSVGFSGGINEQFF.

The V call is TRBV5-4, the J call TRBJ1-6; D is unresolved. V was clipped by 0 bases and J by 5 bases, with 15 bases between them. Germline-derived CDR1 and CDR2 are SGHNT and YYREEE (reference sequence). The CDR3 is made up of 17 amino acids. The CDR3 reads CASSLAIGKRDNSPLHF. CDR3 coding DNA: TGTGCCAGCAGCTTGGCCATCGGGAAACGGGATAATTCACCCCTCCACTTT.

CDR3 nucleotides: TGTGCCAGCAGTTTTGGAGCAACTAATGAAAAACTGTTTTTT. This sequence encodes CASSFGATNEKLFF. The V call is TRBV27, the J call TRBJ1-4; the D is unclear. This CDR3 is built from 14 residues. Germline V gene sequence: CDR1 MNHEY, CDR2 SMNVEV (reference sequence). The V end lost 3 bases, the J end lost 0 bases, and 5 bases lay between the germline ends.